This TCR beta chain was sequenced during a study of blood T cell repertoires in COVID-19. Study information: The United States, Italy and Spain provided the acute and convalescent COVID-19 samples. Sample material is recorded as cDNA or gDNA derived from T cells, B-cell-depleted T cells, or PBMCs.

The CDR3 loop spans 11 amino acids. Looked up from germline, CDR1 is SGHTS and CDR2 is YDEGEE. Trimming pared 5 bases from V and 7 bases from J, leaving 9 bases between. In the authors' methods: Amplified reference gene primers provided the basis for estimating nucleated cell counts. Repertoires were generated with immunoSEQ multiplex PCR, while TCRdb's copy carries only in-frame clones and drops some. That table gives V, J and clone size, and the DNA gave D and trimming. This table has fewer than 150,000 clones, approximately 90% appearing once. In its sample, this clone was seen once. The sequencing input was peripheral blood. The chain employs TRBV5-8 and TRBJ1-2, with D possibly TRBD1 on 5 matching bases. This clonotype was sampled from a human donor in a cohort sampled during active COVID-19. The CDR3 is CASRGEAGYTF. The CDR3 coding sequence is TGTGCCAGCAGAGGGGAGGCTGGCTACACCTTC.